The 32 T cell receptor beta chains given below trace back to one sample, sequenced in a study of blood T cell repertoires in COVID-19. Data came from immunoSEQ multiplex PCR; TCRdb stores just in-frame clones and leaves some out. The sample contains more than 200,000 clones, 81% of which appear only once. Material: peripheral blood. The receptors here all came from a woman aged 80 or over with acute or convalescent COVID-19.

This clone was seen a single time. The rearrangement joins TRBV5-1 to TRBJ2-3, with TRBD2 as a possible D gene (7 bases). Germline assignment: CDR1 SGHRS and CDR2 YFSETQ. CDR3 length: 16 amino acids. Trimming shortened V by 0 bases and J by 4 bases, and 15 bases separated the two germline ends. The CDR3 is CASSLGAGAASDTQYF. DNA for the CDR3: TGCGCCAGCAGCTTGGGCGCGGGGGCAGCATCAGATACGCAGTATTTT.

The rearrangement joins TRBV6-5 to TRBJ1-2; D not resolved. Between the trimmed V and J ends, which lost 2 bases and 3 bases, there was a span of 7 bases. The CDR3 extends over 13 amino acids. Germline-derived CDR1 and CDR2 are MNHEY and SVGAGI. The CDR3 loop reads CASSYGSDYGYTF. The CDR3 DNA sequence: TGTGCCAGCAGTTACGGTTCGGACTATGGCTACACCTTC.

V usage is TRBV6-1 and J usage is TRBJ1-3; D is unresolved. CDR3 length: 15 residues. V shed 1 base and J shed 0 bases, with 7 bases lying between them. Germline V gene sequence: CDR1 MNHNS, CDR2 SASEGT. CDR3 sequence reads: CASSEGRGSGNTIYF. The CDR3 region has the DNA TGTGCCAGCAGTGAAGGACGGGGCTCTGGAAACACCATATATTTT.

The V and J genes are TRBV28 and TRBJ1-5, with a possible D match to TRBD1 (6 bases). This CDR3 has 19 amino acids. V was cut by 5 bases and J by 0 bases, with 23 bases left in between. Germline assignment: CDR1 MDHEN and CDR2 SYDVKM. The CDR3, as DNA: TGTGCCAGCAGTCTACTACAGGGTAATACAGGAGTTAGCAATCAGCCCCAGCATTTT. Translated, it gives CASSLLQGNTGVSNQPQHF.

J is TRBJ1-1 and V is TRBV7-9; D remains ambiguous. The CDR3 runs to 13 residues. V was shortened by 4 bases and J by 0 bases, with 6 bases between the two germline ends. CDR1 and CDR2 (germline): SEHNR, FQNEAQ (reference sequence). For the CDR3, the DNA is TGTGCCAGCAGCTCCCGGGTGAACACTGAAGCTTTCTTT. Its protein is CASSSRVNTEAFF. The variable domain in full, completed from reference TRBV7-9 and TRBJ1-1, reads DTGVSQNPRHKITKRGQNVTFRCDPISEHNRLYWYRQTLGQGPEFLTYFQNEAQLEKSRLLSDRFSAERPKGSFSTLEIQRTEQGDSAMYLCASSSRVNTEAFFGQGTRLTVV.

The chain is built from TRBV3-1 (or the pseudogene TRBV3-2) and TRBJ1-1; perhaps TRBD1 as D (6 bases). This CDR3 is built from 12 residues. The germline V gene encodes CDR1 LGHDT and CDR2 YNNKEL (reference sequence). Trimming pared 1 base from V and 10 bases from J, leaving 10 bases between. CDR3 nucleotides: TGTGCCAGCAGCCAAGGAAGCAGGGGAGCTTTCTTT. Residues: CASSQGSRGAFF.

This rearrangement joins TRBV7-2 to TRBJ2-2, with 9 bases that match TRBD2. The J segment lost 6 bases and the V segment lost 1 base, leaving 0 bases of the junction unmatched. The CDR3 covers 14 residues. Germline CDR1 SGHTA, CDR2 FQGNSA. CDR3 in DNA: TGTGCCAGCAGCTTAGGGACTAGCGCCGGGGAGCTGTTTTTT. It codes for CASSLGTSAGELFF.

This clone was counted once. The chain recombines TRBV27 with TRBJ1-2; 9 bases are shared with TRBD1. V shed 8 bases and J 6 bases; nucleotides not matched to a gene: 4. CDR3 length equals 12 residues. Germline CDR1 MNHEY, CDR2 SMNVEV (reference sequence). The CDR3 coding sequence is TGTGCCAGCTCAACAGGGGGCAATGGCTACACCTTC. Translating gives CASSTGGNGYTF.

The chain has TRBV6-6 and TRBJ1-1; 10 bases map to TRBD1. The V gene end was trimmed by 3 bases and the J gene end by 12 bases; junction bases not matched to a gene: 7. Per the germline V gene, CDR1 is MNHNY and CDR2 is SVGAGI (reference sequence). The CDR3 is 13 amino acids. CDR3 sequence reads: CASSYYPGQGPFF. The DNA for the CDR3 is TGTGCCAGCAGTTATTATCCGGGACAGGGGCCTTTCTTT.

The chain employs TRBV2 and TRBJ1-2; 9 bases map to TRBD1. V lost 8 bases to trimming and J lost 8 bases; unmatched junction nucleotides: 6. Germline values: CDR1 SNHLY, CDR2 FYNNEI. There are 12 residues in the CDR3. CDR3 in DNA: TGTGCCAGCCGGGGACAGGGTGAAGGCTACACCTTC. The encoded protein is CASRGQGEGYTF.

This clone has a single count. The chain has TRBV20-1 and TRBJ2-7, with 9 bases that match TRBD1. CDR1 is DFQATT, CDR2 SNEGSKA, per germline (reference sequence). The V segment lost 3 bases and the J segment 6 bases; nucleotides outside the gene matches: 12. CDR3 size: 15 residues. Written as DNA, the CDR3 is TGCAGTGCTAGTTCGGGACAGGGCTTCAGGAGCGAGCAGTACTTC. This codes for CSASSGQGFRSEQYF.

The rearrangement uses TRBV5-6 and TRBJ2-5, with 7 bases matching TRBD2. From germline, CDR1 is SGHDT and CDR2 YYEEEE. J was trimmed by 2 bases and V by 4 bases; bases with no gene match: 2. CDR3 length: 13 residues. CDR3 in DNA: TGTGCCAGCAGCCGCGGGGGTCAAGAGACCCAGTACTTC. Its translation is CASSRGGQETQYF.

The chain couples TRBV19 to TRBJ1-5, with D perhaps matching TRBD1 (6 bases). V lost 0 bases to trimming and J lost 5 bases, with 14 bases between them. The CDR3 consists of 16 residues. CDR1 LNHDA and CDR2 SQIVND come from the germline V gene (reference sequence). This CDR3 is CASSIDAGVKDQPQHF. CDR3 DNA: TGTGCCAGTAGTATAGATGCAGGGGTGAAGGATCAGCCCCAGCATTTT.

The genes are TRBV16 and TRBJ1-2; D is possibly TRBD1 (6 bases). This CDR3 comprises 15 residues. With 1 base removed from V and 7 bases from J, the gap between germline ends came to 16 bases. In germline, CDR1 is KGHSY, CDR2 FQNENV. The CDR3 here is CASSQWKGGTSGYTF. In DNA, the CDR3 is TGTGCCAGCAGCCAATGGAAAGGGGGAACCAGTGGCTACACCTTC. The whole variable domain, filled in from reference TRBV16 and TRBJ1-2, reads GEEVAQTPKHLVRGEGQKAKLYCAPIKGHSYVFWYQQVLKNEFKFLISFQNENVFDETGMPKERFSAKCLPNSPCSLEIQATKLEDSAVYFCASSQWKGGTSGYTFGSGTRLTVV.

The chain is built from TRBV19 and TRBJ1-1, with D unresolved. V was clipped by 4 bases and J by 1 base, with 16 bases between them. This CDR3 has 16 residues. Germline V gene sequence: CDR1 LNHDA, CDR2 SQIVND (reference sequence). This CDR3 reads CASSTDPTRENTEAFF. The DNA for the CDR3 is TGTGCCAGTAGTACGGACCCGACGAGGGAGAACACTGAAGCTTTCTTT.

The chain combines TRBV5-6 with TRBJ2-1; D gene unclear. The CDR3 totals 14 residues. Germline CDR1 SGHDT, CDR2 YYEEEE. V was cut by 1 base and J by 0 bases, with 5 bases left in between. Written as DNA, the CDR3 is TGTGCCAGCAGCTTGTCCGGCTCCTACAATGAGCAGTTCTTC. Amino acid sequence: CASSLSGSYNEQFF. The full variable domain, its missing parts supplied by reference TRBV5-6 and TRBJ2-1, is DAGVTQSPTHLIKTRGQQVTLRCSPKSGHDTVSWYQQALGQGPQFIFQYYEEEERQRGNFPDRFSGHQFPNYSSELNVNALLLGDSALYLCASSLSGSYNEQFFGPGTRLTVL.

The V call is TRBV10-3, the J call TRBJ2-1; possibly TRBD2 for D (5 bases). Trimming cost V 2 bases and J 4 bases, with 6 bases left between them. Germline V gene lookup returns CDR1 ENHRY and CDR2 SYGVKD. The CDR3 has 13 amino acids. CDR3 sequence: CAISERGYNEQFF. The DNA for the CDR3 is TGTGCCATCAGTGAGCGGGGATACAATGAGCAGTTCTTC.

This chain links TRBV5-5 with TRBJ2-3, with 11 bases that match TRBD2. Trimming at V came to 4 bases and at J to 6 bases, leaving 7 bases not matched to a gene. Germline V gene data show CDR1 as SGHKS and CDR2 as YYEKEE (reference sequence). CDR3 length: 15 residues. CDR3 in amino acids: CASSQTSGDSDTQYF. The CDR3, as DNA: TGTGCCAGCAGCCAGACTAGCGGGGATAGTGATACGCAGTATTTT. Combining the CDR3 with reference TRBV5-5 and TRBJ2-3 gives the whole variable domain DAGVTQSPTHLIKTRGQQVTLRCSPISGHKSVSWYQQVLGQGPQFIFQYYEKEERGRGNFPDRFSARQFPNYSSELNVNALLLGDSALYLCASSQTSGDSDTQYFGPGTRLTVL.

Notes on this clone: A junction end diverges from the germline sequence, so it may reflect a read error. CDR3 residues: CARSTGGGGYNEQFF. DNA for the CDR3: TGCGCCCGCAGCACGGGGGGCGGGGGATACAATGAGCAGTTCTTC. V usage is TRBV5-1 and J usage is TRBJ2-1; tentative D call: TRBD2 (7 bases). The germline gives CDR1 SGHRS, CDR2 YFSETQ. The CDR3 consists of 15 residues.

V gene TRBV5-1 combines with J gene TRBJ1-4; D unclear. Germline values: CDR1 SGHRS, CDR2 YFSETQ. Trimming removed 4 bases from V and 5 bases from J, with 12 bases in between. The CDR3 contains 14 residues. This CDR3 is CASSIDTFNEKLFF. CDR3 nucleotides: TGCGCCAGCAGCATCGACACTTTCAATGAAAAACTGTTTTTT.

CDR3 in DNA: TGTGCCGTGAAGGGGACTAGCGGGAGGACAGATACGCAGTATTTT. This translates into CAVKGTSGRTDTQYF. V usage is TRBV10-3 and J usage is TRBJ2-3, with 15 positions matching TRBD2. V gave up 11 bases and J gave up 3 bases; unmatched junction bases: 6. The CDR3 consists of 15 residues. The germline CDR1 and CDR2 sequences are ENHRY and SYGVKD.

The rearrangement links TRBV2 to TRBJ2-5; TRBD2 matches 11 bases. The CDR3 has 15 residues. The ends lost 8 bases at V and 3 bases at J; junction bases unmatched: 8. Germline CDR1 and CDR2: SNHLY and FYNNEI. CDR3 sequence: CASLDRLAGKETQYF. The CDR3 nucleotides read TGTGCCAGCCTAGATCGACTAGCGGGAAAAGAGACCCAGTACTTC.

The gene calls are TRBV7-8 and TRBJ1-2, with D possibly TRBD1 on 6 matching bases. From germline, CDR1 is SGHVS and CDR2 FQNEAQ. There are 15 residues in the CDR3. Trimming shortened V by 3 bases and J by 4 bases, and 15 bases separated the two germline ends. CDR3 sequence (DNA): TGTGCCAGCAGCTTCCAGGACAGTATCCCCTATGGCTACACCTTC. Amino acids: CASSFQDSIPYGYTF.

This clone has more than one count but fewer than ten. The chain recombines TRBV6-6 with TRBJ2-7; 12 nucleotides line up with TRBD1. The CDR3 extends over 16 amino acids. The V gene end was trimmed by 4 bases and the J gene end by 7 bases; junction bases not matched to a gene: 11. The germline V gene encodes CDR1 MNHNY and CDR2 SVGAGI (reference sequence). CDR3 nucleotide sequence: TGTGCCAGCAGTTCCATACCGGGACAGGGGGCTAAAGAGCAGTACTTC. Encoded protein: CASSSIPGQGAKEQYF.

This clone appeared a single time. The chain employs TRBV12-5 and TRBJ1-1; D remains unclear. The germline CDR1 and CDR2 sequences are LGHNT and FRNRAP. The germline V and J ends were trimmed by 1 base and 1 base, with 7 bases remaining between them. The CDR3 length is 14 residues. The CDR3 loop is CASGLGRENTEAFF. CDR3 DNA: TGTGCTAGTGGTTTGGGCCGGGAGAACACTGAAGCTTTCTTT. The whole variable domain, remainder taken from reference TRBV12-5 and TRBJ1-1, is DARVTQTPRHKVTEMGQEVTMRCQPILGHNTVFWYRQTMMQGLELLAYFRNRAPLDDSGMPKDRFSAEMPDATLATLKIQPSEPRDSAVYFCASGLGRENTEAFFGQGTRLTVV.

This chain links TRBV19 with TRBJ1-1; no clear D. V shed 5 bases and J shed 0 bases, with 4 bases lying between them. The CDR3 covers 12 residues. Germline values: CDR1 LNHDA, CDR2 SQIVND (reference sequence). The CDR3 spells CASSFMNTEAFF. The CDR3 DNA sequence: TGTGCCAGTAGTTTCATGAACACTGAAGCTTTCTTT.

This clone was seen once. The chain employs TRBV5-1 and TRBJ1-1; D is perhaps TRBD1 (5 bases). The germline V gene has CDR1 SGHRS and CDR2 YFSETQ. V lost 4 bases and J lost 0, with 10 bases in between. CDR3 length equals 14 residues. As DNA, the CDR3 is TGCGCCAGCAGCGGAACAGGATTGAACACTGAAGCTTTCTTT. Amino acids: CASSGTGLNTEAFF.

The gene calls are TRBV11-2 and TRBJ2-1; 14 bases align to TRBD2. Germline trimming cut 5 bases from V and 7 bases from J; bases unmatched to any gene: 16. There are 19 residues in the CDR3. The V gene's germline CDR1 is SGHAT and CDR2 FQNNGV. This CDR3 reads CASSHLLSRGLAGENEQFF. The CDR3 region has the DNA TGTGCCAGCAGCCACCTCCTTAGTAGGGGACTAGCGGGAGAGAATGAGCAGTTCTTC. The whole variable domain, remainder taken from reference TRBV11-2 and TRBJ2-1, is EAGVAQSPRYKIIEKRQSVAFWCNPISGHATLYWYQQILGQGPKLLIQFQNNGVVDDSQLPKDRFSAERLKGVDSTLKIQPAKLEDSAVYLCASSHLLSRGLAGENEQFFGPGTRLTVL.

The genes are TRBV12-5 and TRBJ2-1; D perhaps matches TRBD2 (5 bases). CDR3 length: 15 amino acids. Trimming took off 0 bases at V and 8 bases at J, with 14 bases between the two ends. CDR1 and CDR2 (germline): LGHNT, FRNRAP. CDR3 DNA: TGTGCTAGTGGTTTGGTATTGAGGACTGTCGATGAGCAGTTCTTC. Protein product: CASGLVLRTVDEQFF.

The chain joins TRBV28 to TRBJ2-1; the match to TRBD2 covers 8 bases. CDR3 size: 15 residues. The trim removed 6 bases at V and 0 bases at J, leaving 4 bases unmatched. The germline V gene has CDR1 MDHEN and CDR2 SYDVKM. CDR3 sequence: CASRKSGSSYNEQFF. CDR3 nucleotide sequence: TGTGCCAGCAGGAAAAGCGGGAGCTCCTACAATGAGCAGTTCTTC.

The chain links TRBV7-3 to TRBJ2-3; D may be TRBD2 (5 bases). This CDR3 is built from 15 residues. The V gene lost 2 bases and the J gene lost 8 bases, with 17 bases spanning the gap. CDR1 and CDR2 (germline): SGHTA, FQGTGA. The CDR3 sequence: CASSLDPWTEGTQYF. The CDR3, as DNA: TGTGCCAGCAGCTTAGATCCCTGGACTGAGGGTACGCAGTATTTT.

V and J are TRBV9 and TRBJ2-7; TRBD1 matches 9 bases. This CDR3 has 14 amino acids. V trimming: 3 bases; J trimming: 5 bases; junction bases outside the gene matches: 6. Germline lookup yields CDR1 SGDLS and CDR2 YYNGEE. The CDR3 region is CASSASDRGHEQYF. DNA for the CDR3: TGTGCCAGCAGCGCCTCGGACAGGGGCCACGAGCAGTACTTC.